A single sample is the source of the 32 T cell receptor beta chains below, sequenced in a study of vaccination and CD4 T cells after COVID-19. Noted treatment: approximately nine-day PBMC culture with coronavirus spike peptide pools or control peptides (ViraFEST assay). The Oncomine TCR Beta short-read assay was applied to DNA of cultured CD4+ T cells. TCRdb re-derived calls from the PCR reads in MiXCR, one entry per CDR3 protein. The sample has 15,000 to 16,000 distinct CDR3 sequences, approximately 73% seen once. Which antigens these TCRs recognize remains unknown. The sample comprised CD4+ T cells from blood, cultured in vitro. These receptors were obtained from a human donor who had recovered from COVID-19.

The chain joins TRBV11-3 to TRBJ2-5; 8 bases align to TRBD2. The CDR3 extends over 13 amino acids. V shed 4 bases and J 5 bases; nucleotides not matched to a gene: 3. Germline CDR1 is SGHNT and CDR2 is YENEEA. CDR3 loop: CASSSTSAETQYF. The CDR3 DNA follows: TGTGCCAGCAGCTCGACTAGCGCCGAGACCCAGTACTTC.

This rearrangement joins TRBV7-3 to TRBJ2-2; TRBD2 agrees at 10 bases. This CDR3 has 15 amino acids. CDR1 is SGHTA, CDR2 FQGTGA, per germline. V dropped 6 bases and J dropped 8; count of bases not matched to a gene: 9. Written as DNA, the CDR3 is TGTGCCAGCAGGCAGCGGGAGGGCCTTTCAGGGGAGCTGTTTTTT. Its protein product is CASRQREGLSGELFF.

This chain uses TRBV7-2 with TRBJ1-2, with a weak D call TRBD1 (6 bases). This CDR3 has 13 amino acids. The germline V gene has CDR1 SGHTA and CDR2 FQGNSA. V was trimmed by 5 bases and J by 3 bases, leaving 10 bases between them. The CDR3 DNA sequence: TGTGCCAGCAGCCGTCCAGGGGACTATGGCTACACCTTC. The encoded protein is CASSRPGDYGYTF.

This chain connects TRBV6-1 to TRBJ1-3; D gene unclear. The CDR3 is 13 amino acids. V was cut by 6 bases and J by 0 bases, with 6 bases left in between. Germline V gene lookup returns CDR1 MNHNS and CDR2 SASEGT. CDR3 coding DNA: TGTGCCAGCAGGGTCCTCTCTGGAAACACCATATATTTT. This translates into CASRVLSGNTIYF.

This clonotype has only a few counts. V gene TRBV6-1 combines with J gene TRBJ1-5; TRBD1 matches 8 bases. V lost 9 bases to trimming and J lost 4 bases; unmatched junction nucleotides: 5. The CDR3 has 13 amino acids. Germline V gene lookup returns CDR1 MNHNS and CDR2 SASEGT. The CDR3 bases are TGTGCCAGTGACAGGGGACTAAATCAGCCCCAGCATTTT. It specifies CASDRGLNQPQHF.

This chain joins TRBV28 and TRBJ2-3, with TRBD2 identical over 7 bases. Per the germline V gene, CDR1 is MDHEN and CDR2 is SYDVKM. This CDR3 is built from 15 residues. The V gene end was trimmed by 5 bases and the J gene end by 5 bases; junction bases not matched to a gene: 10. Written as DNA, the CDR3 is TGTGCCAGCAGTCCTGGGGGGGGGTCGAGAGATACGCAGTATTTT. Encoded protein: CASSPGGGSRDTQYF.

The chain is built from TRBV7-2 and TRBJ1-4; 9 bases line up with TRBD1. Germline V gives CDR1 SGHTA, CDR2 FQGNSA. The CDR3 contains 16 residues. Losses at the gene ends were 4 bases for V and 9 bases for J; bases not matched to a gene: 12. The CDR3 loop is CASSSNPGQGGQKLFF. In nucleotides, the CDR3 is TGTGCCAGCAGCTCCAACCCGGGACAGGGTGGACAAAAACTGTTTTTT.

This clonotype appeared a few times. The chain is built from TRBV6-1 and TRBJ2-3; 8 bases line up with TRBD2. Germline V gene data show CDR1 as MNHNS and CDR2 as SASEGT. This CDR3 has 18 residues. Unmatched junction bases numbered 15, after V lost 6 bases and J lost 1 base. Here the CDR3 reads CASRPKREPRGGTDTQYF. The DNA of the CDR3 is TGTGCCAGCAGACCCAAGCGGGAGCCCCGGGGTGGCACAGATACGCAGTATTTT.

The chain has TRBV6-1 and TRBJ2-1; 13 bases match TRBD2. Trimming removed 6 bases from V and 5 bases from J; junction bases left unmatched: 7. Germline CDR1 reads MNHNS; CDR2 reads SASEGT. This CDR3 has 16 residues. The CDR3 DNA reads TGTGCCAGCAGCCGCCGGACTAGCGGGAGACACAATGAGCAGTTCTTC. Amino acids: CASSRRTSGRHNEQFF.

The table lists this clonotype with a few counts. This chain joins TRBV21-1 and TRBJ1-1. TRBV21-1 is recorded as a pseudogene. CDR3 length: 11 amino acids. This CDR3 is CASPQWGEAFF. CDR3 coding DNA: TGTGCCAGTCCGCAGTGGGGTGAAGCTTTCTTT.

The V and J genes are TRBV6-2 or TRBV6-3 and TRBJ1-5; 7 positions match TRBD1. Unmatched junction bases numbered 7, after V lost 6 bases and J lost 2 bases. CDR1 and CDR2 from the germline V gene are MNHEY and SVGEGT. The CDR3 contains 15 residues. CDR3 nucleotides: TGTGCCAGCAGCGCAGGGGGGGCGGGCAATCAGCCCCAGCATTTT. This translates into CASSAGGAGNQPQHF.

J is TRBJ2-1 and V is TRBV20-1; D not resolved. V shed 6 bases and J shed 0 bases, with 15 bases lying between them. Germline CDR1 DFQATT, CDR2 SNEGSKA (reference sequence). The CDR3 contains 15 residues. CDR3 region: CSAPKVGSSYNEQFF. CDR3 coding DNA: TGCAGTGCCCCGAAGGTCGGAAGCTCCTACAATGAGCAGTTCTTC.

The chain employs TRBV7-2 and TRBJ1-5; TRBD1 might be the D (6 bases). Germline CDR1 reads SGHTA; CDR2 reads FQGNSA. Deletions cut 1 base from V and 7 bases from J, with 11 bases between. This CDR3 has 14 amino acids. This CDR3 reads CASSLDRAGQPQHF. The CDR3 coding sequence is TGTGCCAGCAGCTTAGACAGGGCGGGACAGCCCCAGCATTTT.

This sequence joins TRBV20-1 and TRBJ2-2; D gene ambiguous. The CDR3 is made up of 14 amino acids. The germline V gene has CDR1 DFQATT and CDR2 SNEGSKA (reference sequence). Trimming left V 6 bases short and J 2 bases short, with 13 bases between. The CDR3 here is CSAPGQANTGELFF. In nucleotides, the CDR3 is TGCAGTGCCCCTGGGCAGGCTAACACCGGGGAGCTGTTTTTT.

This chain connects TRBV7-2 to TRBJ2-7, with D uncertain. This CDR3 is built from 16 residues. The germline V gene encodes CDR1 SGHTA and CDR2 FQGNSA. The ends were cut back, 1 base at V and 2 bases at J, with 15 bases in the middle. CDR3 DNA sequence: TGTGCCAGCAGCTTAGTATCGGCCTCCCCGACCTACGAGCAGTACTTC. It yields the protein CASSLVSASPTYEQYF.

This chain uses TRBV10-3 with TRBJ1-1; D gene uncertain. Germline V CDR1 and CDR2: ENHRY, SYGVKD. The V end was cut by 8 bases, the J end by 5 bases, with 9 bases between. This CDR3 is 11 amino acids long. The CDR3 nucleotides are TGTGCCATCGGGATTAGAACTGAAGCTTTCTTT. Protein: CAIGIRTEAFF.

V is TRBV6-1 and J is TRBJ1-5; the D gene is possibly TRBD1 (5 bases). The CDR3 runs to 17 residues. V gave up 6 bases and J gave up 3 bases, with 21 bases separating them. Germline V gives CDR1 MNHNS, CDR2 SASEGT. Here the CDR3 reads CASRDRGGADNNQPQHF. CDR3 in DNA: TGTGCCAGCAGGGACCGGGGGGGTGCCGACAACAATCAGCCCCAGCATTTT.

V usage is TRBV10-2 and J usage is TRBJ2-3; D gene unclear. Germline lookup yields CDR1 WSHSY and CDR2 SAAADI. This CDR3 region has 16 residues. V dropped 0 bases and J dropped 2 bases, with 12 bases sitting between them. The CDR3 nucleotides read TGCGCCAGCAGTGAGTCGCGTTGGACCTACACAGATACGCAGTATTTT. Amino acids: CASSESRWTYTDTQYF.

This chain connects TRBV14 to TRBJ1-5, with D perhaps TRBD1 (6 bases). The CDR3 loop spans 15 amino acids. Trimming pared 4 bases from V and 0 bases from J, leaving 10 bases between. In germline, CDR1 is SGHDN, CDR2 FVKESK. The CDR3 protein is CASSLRDTSNQPQHF. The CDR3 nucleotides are TGTGCCAGCAGCCTCAGGGACACTAGCAATCAGCCCCAGCATTTT. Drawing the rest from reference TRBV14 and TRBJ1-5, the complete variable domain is EAGVTQFPSHSVIEKGQTVTLRCDPISGHDNLYWYRRVMGKEIKFLLHFVKESKQDESGMPNNRFLAERTGGTYSTLKVQPAELEDSGVYFCASSLRDTSNQPQHFGDGTRLSIL.

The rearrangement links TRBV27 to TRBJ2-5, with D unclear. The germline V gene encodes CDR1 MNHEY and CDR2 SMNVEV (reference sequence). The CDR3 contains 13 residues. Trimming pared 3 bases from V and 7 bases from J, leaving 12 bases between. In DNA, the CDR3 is TGTGCCAGCAGTTTGGATCGGCGAGGGACCCAGTACTTC. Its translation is CASSLDRRGTQYF.

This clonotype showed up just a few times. Here the CDR3 DNA reads TGTGCCAGCAGTTGGGACAGGACCTATGGCTACACCTTC. The encoded protein is CASSWDRTYGYTF. The gene calls are TRBV27 and TRBJ1-2, with 8 positions matching TRBD1. Germline values: CDR1 MNHEY, CDR2 SMNVEV (reference sequence). The CDR3 sequence is 13 residues long. The V and J ends lost 4 bases and 4 bases, in that order; junction bases with no gene match: 2.

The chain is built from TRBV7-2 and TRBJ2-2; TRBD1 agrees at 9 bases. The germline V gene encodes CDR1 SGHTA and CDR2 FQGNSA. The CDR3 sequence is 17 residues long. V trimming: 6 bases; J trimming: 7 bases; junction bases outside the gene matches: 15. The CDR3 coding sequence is TGTGCCAGCAGACTAGAGTGGGGACAGGGTGTTAGCGGGGAGCTGTTTTTT. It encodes CASRLEWGQGVSGELFF.

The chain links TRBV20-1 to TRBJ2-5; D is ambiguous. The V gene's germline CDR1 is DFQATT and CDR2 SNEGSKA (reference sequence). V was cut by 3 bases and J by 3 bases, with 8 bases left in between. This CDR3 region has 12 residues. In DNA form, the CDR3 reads TGCAGTGCTAGTGGTAGAGAAGAGACCCAGTACTTC. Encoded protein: CSASGREETQYF.

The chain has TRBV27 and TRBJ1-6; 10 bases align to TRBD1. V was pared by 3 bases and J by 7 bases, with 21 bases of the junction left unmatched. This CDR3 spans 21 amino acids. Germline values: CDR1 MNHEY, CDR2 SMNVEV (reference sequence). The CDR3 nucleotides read TGTGCCAGCAGTTTCCGGGACAGGGGTTTACTCCCGAGGGGTTTAAATTCACCCCTCCACTTT. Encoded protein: CASSFRDRGLLPRGLNSPLHF.

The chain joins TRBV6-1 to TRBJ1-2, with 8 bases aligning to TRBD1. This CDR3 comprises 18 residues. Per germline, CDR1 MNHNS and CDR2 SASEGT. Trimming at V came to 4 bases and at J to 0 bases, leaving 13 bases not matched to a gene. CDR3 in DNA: TGTGCCAGCAGTGGCGCCGGACAGGGCAGAGGGACTAACTATGGCTACACCTTC. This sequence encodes CASSGAGQGRGTNYGYTF.

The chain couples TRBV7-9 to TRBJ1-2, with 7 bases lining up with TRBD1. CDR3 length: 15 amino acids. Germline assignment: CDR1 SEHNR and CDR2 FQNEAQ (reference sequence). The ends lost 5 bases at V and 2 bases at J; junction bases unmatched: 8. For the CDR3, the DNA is TGTGCCAGCAGCCACACTTTACAGGGGAACTATGGCTACACCTTC. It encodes CASSHTLQGNYGYTF.

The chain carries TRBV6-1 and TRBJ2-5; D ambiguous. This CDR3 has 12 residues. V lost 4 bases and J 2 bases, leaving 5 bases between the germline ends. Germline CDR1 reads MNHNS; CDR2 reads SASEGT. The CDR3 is CASSARQETQYF. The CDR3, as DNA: TGTGCCAGCAGTGCGAGGCAAGAGACCCAGTACTTC.

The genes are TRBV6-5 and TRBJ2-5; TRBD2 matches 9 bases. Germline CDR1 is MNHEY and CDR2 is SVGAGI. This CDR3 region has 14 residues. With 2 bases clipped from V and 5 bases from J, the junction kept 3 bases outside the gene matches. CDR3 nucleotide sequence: TGTGCCAGCAGTTACGGCGGGAGGGGGGAGACCCAGTACTTC. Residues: CASSYGGRGETQYF.

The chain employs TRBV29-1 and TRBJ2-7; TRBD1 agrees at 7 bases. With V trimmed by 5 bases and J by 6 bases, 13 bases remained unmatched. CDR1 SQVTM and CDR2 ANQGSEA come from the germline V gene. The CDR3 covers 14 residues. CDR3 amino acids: CSVSRSRTGFEQYF. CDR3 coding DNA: TGCAGCGTTTCCCGATCCAGGACAGGCTTCGAGCAGTACTTC.

The CDR3 DNA sequence: TGCAGTGCTAGGTCCCAGGGGGCAGATACGCAGTATTTT. It translates to CSARSQGADTQYF. The chain carries TRBV20-1 and TRBJ2-3; 7 positions match TRBD1. CDR3 length: 13 residues. The trim removed 3 bases at V and 4 bases at J, leaving 4 bases unmatched. Germline CDR1 is DFQATT and CDR2 is SNEGSKA (reference sequence).

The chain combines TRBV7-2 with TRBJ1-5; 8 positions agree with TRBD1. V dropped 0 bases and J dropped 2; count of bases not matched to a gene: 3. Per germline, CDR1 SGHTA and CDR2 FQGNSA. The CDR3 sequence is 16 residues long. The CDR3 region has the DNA TGTGCCAGCAGCTTAGCTGACAGGGGAGGCAATCAGCCCCAGCATTTT. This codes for CASSLADRGGNQPQHF.

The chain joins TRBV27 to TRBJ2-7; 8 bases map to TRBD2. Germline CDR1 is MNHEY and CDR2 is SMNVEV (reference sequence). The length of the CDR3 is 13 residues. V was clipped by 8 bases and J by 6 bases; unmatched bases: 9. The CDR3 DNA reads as TGTGCCAGCCGGGTAGCGGGAAGTCTCGAGCAGTACTTC. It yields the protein CASRVAGSLEQYF.